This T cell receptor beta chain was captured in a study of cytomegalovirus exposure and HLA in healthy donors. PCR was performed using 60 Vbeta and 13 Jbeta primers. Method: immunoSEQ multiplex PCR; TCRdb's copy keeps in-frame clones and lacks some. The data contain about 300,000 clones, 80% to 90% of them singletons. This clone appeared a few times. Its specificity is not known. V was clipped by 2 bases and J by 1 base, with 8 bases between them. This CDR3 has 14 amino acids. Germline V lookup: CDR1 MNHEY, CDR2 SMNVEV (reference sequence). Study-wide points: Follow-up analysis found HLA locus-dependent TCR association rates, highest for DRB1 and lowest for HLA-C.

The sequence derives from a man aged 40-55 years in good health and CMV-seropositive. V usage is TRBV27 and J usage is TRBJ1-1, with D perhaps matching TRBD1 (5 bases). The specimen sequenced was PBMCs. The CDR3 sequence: CASSLARANTEAFF. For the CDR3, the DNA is TGTGCCAGCAGTTTAGCCAGGGCGAACACTGAAGCTTTCTTT.